Shown below are 20 T cell receptor beta chains from a single sample sequenced in a study of OX40 agonist ivuxolimab in advanced cancers. Profiled with immunoSEQ multiplex PCR; TCRdb holds only in-frame clones, not every one. The data hold just over 20,000 clones, with around nine tenths observed a single time. The sample in question was CD4+ or CD8+ T cells sorted from blood, obtained in a trial of the OX40 agonist ivuxolimab. Receptors were obtained from an adult with an advanced solid tumor such as melanoma, head and neck, liver or kidney cancer.

CDR3 nucleotides: TGTGCCAGCAGTTACGGCGGTTCGAGGGAGCAGTTCTTC. It yields the protein CASSYGGSREQFF. V usage is TRBV6-6 and J usage is TRBJ2-1; unclear D gene. The germline gives CDR1 MNHNY, CDR2 SVGAGI (reference sequence). V was pared by 2 bases and J by 10 bases, with 12 bases between. The CDR3 covers 13 residues.

The chain couples TRBV5-4 to TRBJ2-7; D call uncertain. Trimming took 1 base from V and 5 from J, leaving 4 bases between them. Germline V lookup: CDR1 SGHNT, CDR2 YYREEE (reference sequence). The CDR3 has 11 amino acids. The CDR3 DNA follows: TGTGCCAGCAGCTTGAACCACGAGCAGTACTTC. This encodes CASSLNHEQYF.

This clone was seen a few times. The rearrangement uses TRBV6-4 and TRBJ1-1; D is undetermined. CDR1 and CDR2 from the germline V gene are MRHNA and SNTAGT. Deletions cut 2 bases from V and 7 bases from J, with 11 bases between. This CDR3 is built from 13 residues. The CDR3 sequence: CASSDTRWDEAFF. The CDR3 DNA reads as TGTGCCAGCAGTGACACCCGCTGGGATGAAGCTTTCTTT.

V is TRBV19 and J is TRBJ1-2, with TRBD1 identical over 10 bases. Germline lookup yields CDR1 LNHDA and CDR2 SQIVND (reference sequence). V lost 10 bases and J lost 7; bases outside the gene matches: 6. The CDR3 spans 12 residues. The CDR3 sequence is CATKTGGLGYTF. CDR3 nucleotide sequence: TGTGCCACCAAGACAGGGGGCCTTGGCTACACCTTC.

V usage is TRBV5-3 and J usage is TRBJ1-1; 7 nucleotides agree with TRBD1. TRBV5-3 is annotated as an ORF whose role is uncertain. The CDR3 is 16 amino acids. J lost 3 bases, V lost 3 bases, and 11 bases had no gene match. CDR3 sequence reads: CARSSLSTGPDTEAFF. The CDR3 coding sequence is TGTGCCAGAAGCTCCCTTTCGACAGGGCCTGACACTGAAGCTTTCTTT.

This clone appeared a single time. The chain recombines TRBV5-6 with TRBJ2-7; 14 positions agree with TRBD2. There are 18 residues in the CDR3. Germline lookup yields CDR1 SGHDT and CDR2 YYEEEE. Trimming at V came to 1 base and at J to 6 bases, leaving 12 bases not matched to a gene. The CDR3 sequence: CASSLRTSGGPQIGEQYF. Here the CDR3 DNA reads TGTGCCAGCAGCTTGAGGACTAGCGGGGGGCCCCAAATCGGCGAGCAGTACTTC.

This clone was detected a few times. This chain links TRBV19 with TRBJ1-5, with D uncertain. V lost 3 bases and J 3 bases, leaving 18 bases between the germline ends. Germline-derived CDR1 and CDR2 are LNHDA and SQIVND (reference sequence). The CDR3 has 17 amino acids. The CDR3, as DNA: TGTGCCAGTAGTATTAGACCGGTATGGCCGCTCAATCAGCCCCAGCATTTT. Amino acid sequence: CASSIRPVWPLNQPQHF.

The V gene is TRBV27, the J gene TRBJ2-1; 12 positions agree with TRBD2. The CDR3 sequence is 15 residues long. The germline V gene has CDR1 MNHEY and CDR2 SMNVEV (reference sequence). J was trimmed by 7 bases and V by 6 bases; bases with no gene match: 7. Here the CDR3 reads CASRPGLAGVNEQFF. The CDR3 nucleotides are TGTGCCAGCAGACCGGGACTAGCGGGTGTAAATGAGCAGTTCTTC.

The DNA of the CDR3 is TGTGCCAGCAGCTCCGCGCCAGTCGGGAGGGAATCCTACGAGCAGTACTTC. Protein sequence: CASSSAPVGRESYEQYF. The rearrangement links TRBV7-9 to TRBJ2-7, with 8 bases identical to TRBD2. With 4 bases clipped from V and 1 base from J, the junction kept 12 bases outside the gene matches. The CDR3 is 17 residues long. Germline lookup yields CDR1 SEHNR and CDR2 FQNEAQ (reference sequence).

V and J are TRBV7-3 and TRBJ2-2; 11 bases fit TRBD2. The V and J ends lost 5 bases and 6 bases, in that order; junction bases with no gene match: 5. The CDR3 covers 15 residues. CDR1 is SGHTA and CDR2 is FQGTGA in the germline V gene. The CDR3 reads CASSPLAGGSGELFF. The CDR3 nucleotides read TGTGCCAGCAGCCCGCTAGCGGGGGGTTCCGGGGAGCTGTTTTTT.

The chain employs TRBV9 and TRBJ2-1, with D maybe TRBD2 (6 bases). The CDR3 length is 15 residues. CDR1 and CDR2 from the germline V gene are SGDLS and YYNGEE. V lost 2 bases, J lost 1 base, and 10 bases lay in between. The CDR3 loop reads CASSVGGKSYNEQFF. CDR3 in DNA: TGTGCCAGCAGCGTCGGCGGGAAGTCCTACAATGAGCAGTTCTTC. The variable domain in full, completed from reference TRBV9 and TRBJ2-1, reads DSGVTQTPKHLITATGQRVTLRCSPRSGDLSVYWYQQSLDQGLQFLIQYYNGEERAKGNILERFSAQQFPDLHSELNLSSLELGDSALYFCASSVGGKSYNEQFFGPGTRLTVL.

This chain connects TRBV7-8 to TRBJ2-1; D not resolved. V dropped 0 bases and J dropped 6 bases, with 3 bases sitting between them. CDR3 size: 12 residues. From germline, CDR1 is SGHVS and CDR2 FQNEAQ. In nucleotides, the CDR3 is TGTGCCAGCAGCTTAGCCTCCAATGAGCAGTTCTTC. Its translation: CASSLASNEQFF.

The V and J genes are TRBV2 and TRBJ2-1, with D unresolved. V was shortened by 8 bases and J by 5 bases, with 22 bases between the two germline ends. CDR1 SNHLY and CDR2 FYNNEI come from the germline V gene. The CDR3 extends over 16 amino acids. Here the CDR3 reads CASLGQDQRLNNEQFF. The CDR3 DNA reads as TGTGCCAGCCTTGGGCAGGACCAGCGATTAAACAATGAGCAGTTCTTC.

V and J are TRBV4-1 and TRBJ2-7; either TRBD1 or TRBD2 may fit D (6 bases each). Germline loops: CDR1 MGHRA, CDR2 YSYEKL. Trimming stripped 4 bases from V and 5 bases from J, with 18 bases between. The CDR3 covers 15 residues. The CDR3 DNA sequence: TGCGCCAGCAGCCTACTCGGCTCGGGGGCCGACGAGCAGTACTTC. Amino acids: CASSLLGSGADEQYF.

The CDR3 DNA is TGTGCCAGCAGCTTAGACGGGCGGGTTACCGAGCAGTACTTC. This encodes CASSLDGRVTEQYF. The chain recombines TRBV7-8 with TRBJ2-7; the D gene is possibly TRBD2 (5 bases). Looked up from germline, CDR1 is SGHVS and CDR2 is FQNEAQ. The CDR3 loop spans 14 amino acids. Trimming stripped 1 base from V and 6 bases from J, with 13 bases between.

This chain joins TRBV4-1 and TRBJ2-5; the D gene is possibly TRBD2 (6 bases). The germline CDR1 and CDR2 sequences are MGHRA and YSYEKL. Trimming took off 0 bases at V and 4 bases at J, with 18 bases between the two ends. The CDR3 runs to 17 residues. The DNA for the CDR3 is TGCGCCAGCAGCCAAGATCTTTTGTGGCAGGGAGGAGAGACCCAGTACTTC. Protein sequence: CASSQDLLWQGGETQYF.

The V call is TRBV7-6, the J call TRBJ2-7; a weak D match, TRBD1 (6 bases). The CDR3 consists of 15 residues. Germline CDR1 and CDR2: SGHVS and FNYEAQ. The V end lost 5 bases, the J end lost 4 bases, and 18 bases lay between the germline ends. The CDR3 region has the DNA TGTGCCAGCAGCGAGGGCCAGGGGCATAATTACGAGCAGTACTTC. Its translation: CASSEGQGHNYEQYF. Full variable domain (remainder filled in from reference TRBV7-6 and TRBJ2-7): GAGVSQSPRYKVTKRGQDVALRCDPISGHVSLYWYRQALGQGPEFLTYFNYEAQQDKSGLPNDRFSAERPEGSISTLTIQRTEQRDSAMYRCASSEGQGHNYEQYFGPGTRLTVT.

This clone was counted only a few times. The chain has TRBV9 and TRBJ1-1; possibly TRBD1 for D (5 bases). V was pared by 0 bases and J by 3 bases, with 18 bases between. The CDR3 totals 17 residues. CDR1 SGDLS and CDR2 YYNGEE come from the germline V gene. The CDR3 sequence: CASSVDAQALGDTEAFF. CDR3 coding DNA: TGTGCCAGCAGCGTAGATGCACAGGCCCTGGGTGACACTGAAGCTTTCTTT.

The V and J genes are TRBV7-8 and TRBJ2-2, with TRBD2 identical over 11 bases. Trimming at V came to 6 bases and at J to 6 bases, leaving 6 bases not matched to a gene. CDR1 and CDR2 (germline): SGHVS, FQNEAQ. The CDR3 covers 15 residues. This chain's CDR3 is CASRAGTSGPGELFF. The CDR3 DNA sequence: TGTGCCAGCAGAGCCGGGACTAGCGGTCCCGGGGAGCTGTTTTTT.

The chain has TRBV9 and TRBJ1-1; TRBD1 might be the D (6 bases). Germline V lookup: CDR1 SGDLS, CDR2 YYNGEE. V was trimmed by 1 base and J by 0 bases, leaving 7 bases between them. The CDR3 sequence is 14 residues long. The CDR3 bases are TGTGCCAGCAGCGTACAGGGGATGAACACTGAAGCTTTCTTT. It translates to CASSVQGMNTEAFF. The complete variable domain, with remaining parts taken from reference TRBV9 and TRBJ1-1, reads DSGVTQTPKHLITATGQRVTLRCSPRSGDLSVYWYQQSLDQGLQFLIQYYNGEERAKGNILERFSAQQFPDLHSELNLSSLELGDSALYFCASSVQGMNTEAFFGQGTRLTVV.